This T cell receptor (beta chain) originates from a study of blood T cell repertoires in COVID-19. Overall study context: PBMCs, B-cell-depleted T cells, or T cells were the source of the cDNA or gDNA that made up the material.

Cohorts were assigned according to the clinical history that participants reported. Recovery among Cohort 3 donors was established by two negative PCRs, clearance, or symptom resolution. Germline V lookup: CDR1 SGDLS, CDR2 YYNGEE. The CDR3 contains 15 residues. V shed 2 bases, J shed 2 bases, and the junction held 6 bases outside the gene matches. Assay: immunoSEQ multiplex PCR; the TCRdb copy retains only in-frame clones and omits some. The table lists some 340,000 clones, 83% of them singletons. This clone was found a few times. The sequence was collected from a woman between 50 and 59 years old who had recovered from COVID-19. Sequenced sample: PBMCs or T cells enriched from blood (not recorded which). The V call is TRBV9, the J call TRBJ2-5, with 7 bases aligning to TRBD1. CDR3 loop: CASSVAGTVQETQYF. The CDR3 DNA sequence: TGTGCCAGCAGCGTCGCCGGGACAGTTCAAGAGACCCAGTACTTC.